These 25 T cell receptor beta chains originate from one sample sequenced in a study of response to subunit inactivated influenza vaccine. A single record per CDR3 protein comes from TCRdb applying MiXCR to the RT-PCR reads. The sample yields approximately 500,000 distinct CDR3 sequences, roughly 25% seen once. The data were also submitted as part of a second study, on T cells expressing NK-cell markers. Per that paper: TCR beta cDNA was generated via 5'RACE template switching incorporating UMIs.

The sequencing used CD4+ T cells sorted from PBMCs, collected roughly 13 days after vaccination. These TCRs come from a man aged 45-60 years who received an inactivated influenza vaccine.

This clonotype showed up just a few times. CDR3 coding DNA: TGTGCCAGCAGTTACCCCGTGGGTAGCGGGGAGACCCAGTACTTC. It translates to CASSYPVGSGETQYF. The V gene is TRBV6-2 or TRBV6-3, the J gene TRBJ2-5; 7 nucleotides line up with TRBD2. The germline gives CDR1 MNHEY, CDR2 SVGEGT. The CDR3 has 15 amino acids. The J segment lost 5 bases and the V segment lost 2 bases, leaving 8 bases of the junction unmatched.

This chain joins TRBV12-3 or TRBV12-4 and TRBJ2-5, with TRBD2 matching over 8 bases. V dropped 3 bases and J dropped 3; count of bases not matched to a gene: 6. The CDR3 consists of 15 residues. The CDR3 loop is CASSFPSGSEETQYF. The CDR3 nucleotides are TGTGCCAGCAGTTTCCCGAGCGGGAGTGAAGAGACCCAGTACTTC.

The table lists this clonotype with many counts. The chain links TRBV6-6 to TRBJ2-1; D is uncertain. V was cut by 6 bases and J by 7 bases, with 13 bases left in between. This CDR3 is built from 13 residues. Germline lookup yields CDR1 MNHNY and CDR2 SVGAGI (reference sequence). For the CDR3, the DNA is TGTGCCAGCAGCCCTAATTCTAATAATGAGCAGTTCTTC. Amino acids: CASSPNSNNEQFF.

This clonotype was seen more than once but under ten times. The chain carries TRBV5-1 and TRBJ2-4; D is unclear. The CDR3 consists of 15 residues. V was shortened by 4 bases and J by 0 bases, with 11 bases between the two germline ends. Germline values: CDR1 SGHRS, CDR2 YFSETQ. The CDR3 loop is CASSPAALAKNIQYF. CDR3 nucleotides: TGCGCCAGCAGCCCGGCCGCATTAGCCAAAAACATTCAGTACTTC.

The chain has TRBV4-2 and TRBJ2-2; 9 bases are a match to TRBD1. The CDR3 loop spans 16 amino acids. The J segment lost 5 bases and the V segment lost 4 bases, leaving 8 bases of the junction unmatched. Germline assignment: CDR1 LGHNA and CDR2 YNFKEQ. The CDR3 DNA sequence: TGTGCCAGCAGCCCAGCTGGACAGGGGCGGACCGGGGAGCTGTTTTTT. Translated, it gives CASSPAGQGRTGELFF.

A few counts support this clonotype. The gene calls are TRBV11-2 and TRBJ1-3; tentatively, D is TRBD1 (6 bases). Germline loops: CDR1 SGHAT, CDR2 FQNNGV. CDR3 size: 18 residues. The V gene lost 2 bases and the J gene lost 0 bases, with 17 bases spanning the gap. In DNA form, the CDR3 reads TGTGCCAGCAGCTTAACCACGGGAGGGGGGACCTCTGGAAACACCATATATTTT. Its protein is CASSLTTGGGTSGNTIYF.

The chain couples TRBV7-2 to TRBJ2-3; no reliable D call. In germline, CDR1 is SGHTA, CDR2 FQGNSA. V lost 2 bases and J lost 4, with 10 bases in between. The CDR3 has 14 amino acids. Written as DNA, the CDR3 is TGTGCCAGCAGCTTATCGCAGGCCCCAGATACGCAGTATTTT. Its translation is CASSLSQAPDTQYF.

This clonotype was seen many times. V is TRBV5-1 and J is TRBJ2-1; D uncertain. The CDR3 loop spans 15 amino acids. The ends were cut back, 4 bases at V and 5 bases at J, with 16 bases in the middle. The germline V gene has CDR1 SGHRS and CDR2 YFSETQ. The CDR3, as DNA: TGCGCCAGCAGCCCCCTCTCACCTAGGCACAATGAGCAGTTCTTC. This sequence encodes CASSPLSPRHNEQFF.

This clonotype was seen a handful of times. DNA for the CDR3: TGCGCCAGCAGCCCTCACAGGGTACTGAACACTGAAGCTTTCTTT. It codes for CASSPHRVLNTEAFF. The chain is built from TRBV5-1 and TRBJ1-1; a weak D match, TRBD1 (6 bases). CDR1 and CDR2 from the germline V gene are SGHRS and YFSETQ. With 4 bases removed from V and 0 bases from J, the gap between germline ends came to 13 bases. This CDR3 has 15 residues.

The sample holds many counts of this clonotype. This sequence joins TRBV7-8 and TRBJ1-1, with D possibly being TRBD1 (5 bases). Germline assignment: CDR1 SGHVS and CDR2 FQNEAQ. Between the trimmed V and J ends, which lost 1 base and 6 bases, there was a span of 12 bases. The CDR3 is 14 residues long. The CDR3, as DNA: TGTGCCAGCAGCTTAGAACCCGTGGGGGCTGAAGCTTTCTTT. Amino acid sequence: CASSLEPVGAEAFF. Using reference TRBV7-8 and TRBJ1-1 for the parts outside the CDR3, the full variable domain is GAGVSQSPRYKVAKRGQDVALRCDPISGHVSLFWYQQALGQGPEFLTYFQNEAQLDKSGLPSDRFFAERPEGSVSTLKIQRTQQEDSAVYLCASSLEPVGAEAFFGQGTRLTVV.

This chain joins TRBV7-2 and TRBJ2-6; 12 nucleotides match TRBD1. Losses at the gene ends were 6 bases for V and 0 bases for J; bases not matched to a gene: 3. This CDR3 spans 17 amino acids. CDR1 is SGHTA and CDR2 is FQGNSA in the germline V gene. In DNA, the CDR3 is TGTGCCAGCAGTAAGGGACAGGGGGCCTCTGGGGCCAACGTCCTGACTTTC. Amino acid sequence: CASSKGQGASGANVLTF.

The V call is TRBV5-1, the J call TRBJ1-2, with D tentatively TRBD1 (6 bases). Trimming cost V 0 bases and J 7 bases, with 16 bases left between them. Germline values: CDR1 SGHRS, CDR2 YFSETQ. This CDR3 contains 15 residues. The CDR3 bases are TGCGCCAGCAGCTTGGACGCGCCGGGGGCGGGTGGCTACACCTTC. It translates to CASSLDAPGAGGYTF. The full variable domain, its missing parts supplied by reference TRBV5-1 and TRBJ1-2, is KAGVTQTPRYLIKTRGQQVTLSCSPISGHRSVSWYQQTPGQGLQFLFEYFSETQRNKGNFPGRFSGRQFSNSRSEMNVSTLELGDSALYLCASSLDAPGAGGYTFGSGTRLTVV.

Many counts were recorded for this clonotype. The chain combines TRBV28 with TRBJ2-3; TRBD2 agrees at 8 bases. Germline V gene sequence: CDR1 MDHEN, CDR2 SYDVKM. The CDR3 has 15 residues. With V trimmed by 5 bases and J by 1 base, 5 bases remained unmatched. CDR3 region: CASSLPGGGTDTQYF. DNA for the CDR3: TGTGCCAGCAGTCTCCCCGGGGGGGGCACAGATACGCAGTATTTT.

This chain joins TRBV12-3 or TRBV12-4 and TRBJ2-5; TRBD1 matches at 11 bases. Losses at the gene ends were 6 bases for V and 1 base for J; bases not matched to a gene: 1. CDR3 length: 14 residues. As DNA, the CDR3 is TGTGCCAGCAGGGGGACAGGGGGCCAAGAGACCCAGTACTTC. This encodes CASRGTGGQETQYF.

The chain combines TRBV6-6 with TRBJ2-7; 11 nucleotides align to TRBD2. Germline V gene lookup returns CDR1 MNHNY and CDR2 SVGAGI (reference sequence). V was clipped by 11 bases and J by 6 bases; unmatched bases: 9. CDR3 length equals 13 residues. The chain's CDR3 is CAVAGGPVGEQYF. The DNA for the CDR3 is TGTGCCGTAGCGGGGGGGCCTGTCGGCGAGCAGTACTTC.

J is TRBJ2-5 and V is TRBV20-1; a weak D match, TRBD2 (6 bases). V shed 4 bases and J shed 5 bases, with 17 bases lying between them. The CDR3 covers 14 residues. CDR1 is DFQATT and CDR2 is SNEGSKA in the germline V gene (reference sequence). This chain's CDR3 is CSAKGGGAGETQYF. CDR3 in DNA: TGCAGTGCTAAGGGCGGAGGGGCCGGCGAGACCCAGTACTTC.

The J gene is TRBJ2-1, the V gene TRBV12-3 or TRBV12-4; 13 positions agree with TRBD2. CDR3 size: 18 residues. V shed 3 bases and J 12 bases; nucleotides not matched to a gene: 17. The CDR3: CASSFSGLAGVPPDGQFF. CDR3 DNA: TGTGCCAGCAGTTTTTCCGGACTAGCGGGGGTGCCCCCAGATGGGCAGTTCTTC.

J is TRBJ2-3 and V is TRBV4-3, with 11 bases lining up with TRBD2. V lost 1 base, J lost 6 bases, and 9 bases stayed unmatched. Germline V gene sequence: CDR1 LGHNA, CDR2 YSLEER. This CDR3 contains 17 residues. The CDR3 sequence is CASSQALAGGRADTQYF. The CDR3 nucleotides read TGCGCCAGCAGCCAAGCCCTAGCGGGGGGAAGGGCGGATACGCAGTATTTT.

This chain uses TRBV3-1 with TRBJ1-6; TRBD1 might be the D (5 bases). The CDR3 contains 14 residues. Germline CDR1 and CDR2: LGHDT and YNNKEL (reference sequence). Trimming removed 1 base at V and 11 bases at J, with 12 bases between. DNA for the CDR3: TGTGCCAGCAGCCAAGCGACAGCCTTCGCACCCCTCCACTTT. This gives the protein CASSQATAFAPLHF.

This clonotype was recorded a few times. The chain is built from TRBV10-3 and TRBJ2-1; TRBD2 matches at 14 bases. Trimming took 6 bases from V and 4 from J; bases not matched to a gene: 5. This CDR3 comprises 16 residues. Germline V CDR1 and CDR2: ENHRY, SYGVKD. The CDR3 spells CAIRGTSGRKYNEQFF. CDR3 DNA: TGTGCCATCAGGGGGACTAGCGGGAGAAAATACAATGAGCAGTTCTTC.

This clonotype appeared many times. At one boundary the junction diverges from the germline segment, which might be a read error. The chain couples TRBV5-1 to TRBJ1-1; tentative D call: TRBD1 (5 bases). CDR3 length equals 13 residues. CDR1 and CDR2 (germline): SGHRS, YFSETQ. The CDR3 DNA follows: TGTGCCAGCAGCTTAGCGCAGGGCACTGAAGCTTTCTTT. Encoded protein: CASSLAQGTEAFF.

The chain joins TRBV20-1 to TRBJ1-6; a possible D gene is TRBD1 (5 bases). V was cut by 3 bases and J by 5 bases, with 8 bases left in between. The CDR3 covers 13 residues. Germline CDR1 reads DFQATT; CDR2 reads SNEGSKA (reference sequence). CDR3: CSASDSHNSPLHF. The CDR3 DNA reads as TGCAGTGCTAGCGACAGCCATAATTCACCCCTCCACTTT.

The V and J genes are TRBV5-1 and TRBJ2-7, with 11 bases fitting TRBD2. The CDR3 has 16 residues. V dropped 0 bases and J dropped 12; count of bases not matched to a gene: 14. Germline loops: CDR1 SGHRS, CDR2 YFSETQ. This CDR3 is CASSLAFGTSGTLRYF. For the CDR3, the DNA is TGCGCCAGCAGCTTGGCCTTCGGGACTAGCGGCACTCTGCGGTACTTC.

This sequence joins TRBV28 and TRBJ2-2, with 7 positions matching TRBD2. Trimming cost V 8 bases and J 6 bases; bases outside gene matches: 3. CDR1 and CDR2 from the germline V gene are MDHEN and SYDVKM. The CDR3 loop spans 12 amino acids. This CDR3 reads CASWGGAGELFF. The CDR3 DNA follows: TGTGCCAGCTGGGGAGGGGCCGGGGAGCTGTTTTTT.

This clonotype turned up a few times. V usage is TRBV5-6 and J usage is TRBJ2-5; the match to TRBD1 covers 8 bases. V trimming: 4 bases; J trimming: 5 bases; junction bases outside the gene matches: 7. The CDR3 extends over 14 amino acids. The germline V gene has CDR1 SGHDT and CDR2 YYEEEE. CDR3 in amino acids: CASSTVRGPETQYF. The CDR3 bases are TGTGCCAGCAGCACAGTCAGGGGGCCGGAGACCCAGTACTTC.